Presented here are 5 T cell receptor beta chains from one specimen sequenced in a study of T cell responses to AZD1222 COVID-19 vaccine. Sequencing was performed with immunoSEQ multiplex PCR; in TCRdb, only in-frame clones are kept and a portion is missing. This sample yields 95,000 to 150,000 clones, of which approximately 86% are seen a single time; roughly 6.2% belongs to the top ten. The sequenced sample was peripheral blood, obtained on day 0 of AZD1222 vaccination. The receptors come from an adult in good health.

CDR3 sequence: CASSYGGTGWNTGELFF. CDR3 DNA sequence: TGTGCCAGCAGTTATGGGGGGACAGGGTGGAACACCGGGGAGCTGTTTTTT. The chain uses TRBV6-2 or TRBV6-3 and TRBJ2-2, with 9 positions matching TRBD1. Trimming removed 3 bases from V and 1 base from J; junction bases left unmatched: 6. The CDR3 consists of 17 residues. Germline V gene lookup returns CDR1 MNHEY and CDR2 SVGEGT.

This chain uses TRBV9 with TRBJ2-5; D is possibly TRBD2 (7 bases). The CDR3 length is 16 residues. The germline CDR1 and CDR2 sequences are SGDLS and YYNGEE. Trimming pared 3 bases from V and 1 base from J, leaving 16 bases between. The CDR3 DNA sequence: TGTGCCAGCAGCGCCGCCCATGGGGGGGCCCAAGAGACCCAGTACTTC. Translated, it gives CASSAAHGGAQETQYF.

The chain carries TRBV6-5 and TRBJ2-7; 7 bases fit TRBD1. The ends lost 4 bases at V and 3 bases at J; junction bases unmatched: 6. Germline CDR1 is MNHEY and CDR2 is SVGAGI. The CDR3 has 14 amino acids. The DNA for the CDR3 is TGTGCCAGCAGTTTAACAGGGGCGGGCTACGAGCAGTACTTC. Protein: CASSLTGAGYEQYF.

The chain employs TRBV7-9 and TRBJ2-3, with D possibly matching TRBD2 (5 bases). This CDR3 spans 15 amino acids. V was shortened by 4 bases and J by 14 bases, with 25 bases between the two germline ends. The germline CDR1 and CDR2 sequences are SEHNR and FQNEAQ (reference sequence). CDR3 in DNA: TGTGCCAGCAGCTCAGAGGGCAATGTCCCCCGACCCCCGTATTTT. Encoded protein: CASSSEGNVPRPPYF.

This clone came up once. The rearrangement joins TRBV5-1 to TRBJ2-1, with 9 positions matching TRBD1. Germline loops: CDR1 SGHRS, CDR2 YFSETQ. Trimming took 4 bases from V and 2 from J; bases not matched to a gene: 4. The CDR3 has 15 residues. CDR3: CASSLGTGPYNEQFF. DNA of the CDR3: TGCGCCAGCAGCCTAGGGACAGGGCCCTACAATGAGCAGTTCTTC.